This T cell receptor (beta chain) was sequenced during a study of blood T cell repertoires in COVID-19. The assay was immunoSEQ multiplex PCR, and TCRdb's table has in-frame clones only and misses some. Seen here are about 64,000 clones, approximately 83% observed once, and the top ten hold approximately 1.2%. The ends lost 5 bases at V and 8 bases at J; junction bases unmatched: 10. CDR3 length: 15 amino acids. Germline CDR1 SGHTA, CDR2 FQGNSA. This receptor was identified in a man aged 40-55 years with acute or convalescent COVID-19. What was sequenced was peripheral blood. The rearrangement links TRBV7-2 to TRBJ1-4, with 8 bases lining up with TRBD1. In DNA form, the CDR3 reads TGTGCCAGCAGCACAGAGGGGACAGGCTTAGAAAAACTGTTTTTT. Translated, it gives CASSTEGTGLEKLFF.